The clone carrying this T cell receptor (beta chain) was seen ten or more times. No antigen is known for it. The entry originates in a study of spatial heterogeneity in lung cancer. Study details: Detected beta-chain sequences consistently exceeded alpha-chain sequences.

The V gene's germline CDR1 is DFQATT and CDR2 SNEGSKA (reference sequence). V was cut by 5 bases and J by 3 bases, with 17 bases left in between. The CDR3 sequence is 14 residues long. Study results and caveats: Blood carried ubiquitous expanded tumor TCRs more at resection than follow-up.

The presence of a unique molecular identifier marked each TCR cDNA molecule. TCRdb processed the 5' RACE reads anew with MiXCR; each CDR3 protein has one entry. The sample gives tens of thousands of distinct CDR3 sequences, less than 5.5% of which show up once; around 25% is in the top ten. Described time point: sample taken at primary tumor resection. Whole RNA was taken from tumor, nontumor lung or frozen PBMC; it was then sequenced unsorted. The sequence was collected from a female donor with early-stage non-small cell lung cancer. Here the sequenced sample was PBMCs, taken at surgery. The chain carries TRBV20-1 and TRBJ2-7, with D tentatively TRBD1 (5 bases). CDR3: CSAPVVGAGYEQYF. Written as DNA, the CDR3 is TGCAGTGCTCCTGTTGTTGGGGCCGGCTACGAGCAGTACTTC.